The sequence of this TCR beta chain was determined in a study of T cell responses to AZD1222 COVID-19 vaccine. This clone was seen once. Clones were read by immunoSEQ multiplex PCR, and TCRdb kept only the in-frame ones, dropping some. This repertoire shows 70,000 to 90,000 clones, around 90% found once; its top ten account for roughly 18%. Germline V gene data show CDR1 as SGHKS and CDR2 as YYEKEE (reference sequence). V lost 0 bases and J 0 bases, leaving 9 bases between the germline ends. The CDR3 is 16 amino acids. This receptor was identified in an adult who received the AZD1222 COVID-19 vaccine. The chain is built from TRBV5-5 and TRBJ1-4; D remains unclear. The sample here was peripheral blood, taken 28 days after the second AZD1222 dose. This CDR3 reads CASSLAIPATNEKLFF. The CDR3 DNA follows: TGTGCCAGCAGCTTGGCCATTCCAGCAACTAATGAAAAACTGTTTTTT.